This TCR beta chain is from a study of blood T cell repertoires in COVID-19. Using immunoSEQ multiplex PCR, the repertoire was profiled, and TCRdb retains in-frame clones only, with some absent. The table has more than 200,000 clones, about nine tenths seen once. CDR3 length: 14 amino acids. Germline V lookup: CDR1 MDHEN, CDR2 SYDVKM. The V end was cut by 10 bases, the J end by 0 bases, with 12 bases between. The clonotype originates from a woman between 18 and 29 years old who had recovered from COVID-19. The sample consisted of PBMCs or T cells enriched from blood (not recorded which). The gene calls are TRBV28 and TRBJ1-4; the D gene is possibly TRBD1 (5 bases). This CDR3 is CATRPGATNEKLFF. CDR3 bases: TGTGCCACACGACCGGGGGCAACTAATGAAAAACTGTTTTTT.